One TCR beta chain is described in this entry. The CDR3 is 16 amino acids. Deletions cut 4 bases from V and 0 bases from J, with 16 bases between. The germline CDR1 and CDR2 sequences are SGHNT and YYREEE (reference sequence). The record originates from a study of blood T cell repertoires in COVID-19. The authors' processing: Reference gene primers were amplified, and this amplification served to estimate nucleated cell counts. Assay used: immunoSEQ multiplex PCR; TCRdb lists only in-frame clones, some missing. V, J and clone size reflect that table, while D and trimming were determined from the DNA. Of about 170,000 clones listed, 83% are singletons.

The V gene is TRBV5-4, the J gene TRBJ1-1; a weak D match, TRBD1 (5 bases). Sequenced: peripheral blood. This clonotype was sampled from a woman over 75 with acute or convalescent COVID-19. CDR3 amino acids: CASSPGGAPLNTEAFF. The CDR3 DNA sequence: TGTGCCAGCAGCCCAGGCGGGGCGCCGCTGAACACTGAAGCTTTCTTT.